This T cell receptor (beta chain) was sequenced for a study of technical replicates of blood from a few donors. Sequenced by immunoSEQ multiplex PCR; TCRdb stores in-frame clones only, minus some. In the table there are roughly 60,000 clones, 80% to 95% of which are singletons. Germline V CDR1 and CDR2: SGHRS, YFSETQ. The CDR3 extends over 14 amino acids. The V gene end was trimmed by 5 bases and the J gene end by 4 bases; junction bases not matched to a gene: 8. Sequencing was done on a sample of PBMCs. The sequence was obtained from a human donor in good health. Some clones in this sample may be carry-over from other donors' samples. The chain couples TRBV5-1 to TRBJ1-2, with 7 bases matching TRBD1. The CDR3 loop reads CASSSGQNFYGYTF. CDR3 nucleotides: TGCGCCAGCAGTTCGGGACAGAATTTCTATGGCTACACCTTC.